This section outlines one T cell receptor beta chain sequence together with its context. The data stem from a study of OX40 agonist ivuxolimab in advanced cancers. The protocol was immunoSEQ multiplex PCR, while the TCRdb copy is restricted to in-frame clones and leaves out a portion. Among roughly 57,000 clones listed, 79% were seen once. The germline CDR1 and CDR2 sequences are SGHDT and YYEEEE. V was shortened by 2 bases and J by 1 base, with 10 bases between the two germline ends. The CDR3 is 15 residues long. The sequencing used CD4+ or CD8+ T cells sorted from blood, collected in a trial of the OX40 agonist ivuxolimab. V gene TRBV5-6 combines with J gene TRBJ1-5, with D unresolved. This receptor was identified in an adult with an advanced solid tumor such as melanoma, head and neck, liver or kidney cancer. The CDR3: CASSLSPSSNQPQHF. CDR3 DNA sequence: TGTGCCAGCAGCTTAAGTCCCTCCAGCAATCAGCCCCAGCATTTT.